Sequencing of this TCR beta chain was carried out in a study of shared clonotypes between healthy human individuals. This clone was counted between two and nine times. There are 14 residues in the CDR3. V trimming: 0 bases; J trimming: 4 bases; junction bases outside the gene matches: 0. Germline V gives CDR1 PRHDT, CDR2 FYEKMQ (reference sequence). This table comes from immunoSEQ multiplex PCR, and its TCRdb copy is limited to in-frame clones, with some not included. In the table there are 800,000 or so clones, about 96% of which are singletons. CD45RO-negative CD8 cells positively selected for CCR7 made up the naive population, which excluded terminally differentiated effector memory CD45RA+ cells. The healthy adult donors were HIV-negative and reported no recent acute infections or vaccinations.

The sequence was collected from a man between 25 and 39 years old in good health. The material sequenced was naive CD8+ T cells sorted from blood. This chain joins TRBV13 and TRBJ2-5, with 9 bases identical to TRBD1. The CDR3 DNA is TGTGCCAGCAGCTTAGGACAGGGGGCAGAGACCCAGTACTTC. Protein sequence: CASSLGQGAETQYF. The variable domain in full, with the rest retrieved from reference TRBV13 and TRBJ2-5, is AAGVIQSPRHLIKEKRETATLKCYPIPRHDTVYWYQQGPGQDPQFLISFYEKMQSDKGSIPDRFSAQQFSDYHSELNMSSLELGDSALYFCASSLGQGAETQYFGPGTRLLVL.